This TCR beta chain appears in the sequencing data of a study of T cell changes during pregnancy in multiple sclerosis. Method: immunoSEQ multiplex PCR; TCRdb's copy keeps in-frame clones and lacks some. The data hold some 30,000 clones, with 89% observed a single time. With 0 bases removed from V and 1 base from J, the gap between germline ends came to 10 bases. The CDR3 length is 16 residues. Germline CDR1 and CDR2: LGHNA and YSLEER. The sequencing used CD8+ T cells from peripheral blood mononuclear cells, collected after pregnancy. The chain uses TRBV4-3 and TRBJ1-3; the D is unclear. The TCR was taken from a female donor with multiple sclerosis, enrolled in a pregnancy study. This CDR3 is CASSQETPVSGNTIYF. The CDR3 DNA sequence: TGCGCCAGCAGCCAAGAAACCCCGGTTTCTGGAAACACCATATATTTT.